Listed below are T cell receptor beta chains from one sample, sequenced in a study of response to subunit inactivated influenza vaccine. TCRdb fed the RT-PCR reads into MiXCR, producing one record per CDR3 protein. The repertoire holds roughly 290,000 distinct CDR3 sequences, with about a fifth as singletons. The source material was PBMCs from blood, sampled 21 months after vaccination. The receptors were gathered from a man aged 45 to 70 who received an inactivated influenza vaccine. Both conserved end residues are part of each CDR3. The D gene is left open where the match is weak. The listing skips clone size in some rows; elsewhere it reads once, few, many or a size class.

TRBV6-5	TRBJ1-4	19	-	TRBD1	TGTGCCAGCAGTTACTATTCGGGGACAGCAAGCCTTTCAGGGGAAAAACTGTTTTTT	CASSYYSGTASLSGEKLFF
TRBV10-3	TRBJ2-3	13	-	-	TGTGCCATCATCGGACACAGGGCAGATACGCAGTATTTT	CAIIGHRADTQYF
TRBV12-3/TRBV12-4	TRBJ1-5	12	-	-	TGTGCCAGCAGTTTAAGGCTTCAGCCCCAGCATTTT	CASSLRLQPQHF
TRBV15	TRBJ1-4	11	-	-	TGTGCCACCGGTTTTCGTGAAAAACTGTTTTTT	CATGFREKLFF
TRBV10-3	TRBJ2-2	15	-	TRBD1	TGTGCCATCGCCCGGGACAGGGGACTCCCCGGGGAGCTGTTTTTT	CAIARDRGLPGELFF
TRBV4-3	TRBJ2-2	17	-	TRBD1	TGCGCCAGCAGCCAAGAGCTCGGGCAGGGGGCGGTCGGGGAGCTGTTTTTT	CASSQELGQGAVGELFF
TRBV10-1	TRBJ2-7	11	-	-	TGCGCCAGCAGTGATGACAGGGAGCAGTACTTC	CASSDDREQYF
TRBV3-1	TRBJ1-6	16	-	TRBD1	TGTGCCAGCAGCCAAGACAACAGGGGTCTAAATTCACCCCTCCACTTT	CASSQDNRGLNSPLHF
TRBV4-3	TRBJ1-1	15	-	-	TGCGCCAGCAGCCAAGATATAAGGGGTAACACTGAAGCTTTCTTT	CASSQDIRGNTEAFF
TRBV27	TRBJ1-6	14	-	-	TGTGCCAGCAGTCCGGGAGTATATAATTCACCCCTCCACTTT	CASSPGVYNSPLHF
TRBV5-1	TRBJ1-5	15	many	-	TGCGCCAGCAGCTTGGCCGGACGGAGCAATCAGCCCCAGCATTTT	CASSLAGRSNQPQHF
TRBV20-1	TRBJ2-7	14	few	-	TGCAGTGCTAGAGAAGGTTGGGACTCCTACGAGCAGTACTTC	CSAREGWDSYEQYF
TRBV7-2	TRBJ2-1	16	-	TRBD2	TGTGCCAGCAGCCAAACTAGCGGGAGGTTTTACAATGAGCAGTTCTTC	CASSQTSGRFYNEQFF
TRBV6-2/TRBV6-3	TRBJ1-1	15	few	-	TGTGCCAGCAGTTACTCAACAGGTATGAACACTGAAGCTTTCTTT	CASSYSTGMNTEAFF
TRBV6-1	TRBJ2-7	13	-	-	TGTGCCAGCAGCCCACGGGACGTCTACGAGCAGTACTTC	CASSPRDVYEQYF
TRBV29-1	TRBJ1-4	12	many	-	TGCAGCGTTGGTTCAACTAATGAAAAACTGTTTTTT	CSVGSTNEKLFF
TRBV28	TRBJ1-2	13	-	-	TGTGCCAGCAGGATCCTACTAGGGCATGGCTACACCTTC	CASRILLGHGYTF
TRBV6-6	TRBJ1-2	12	many	-	TGTGCCAGCAGTCCCGGGGACTATGGCTACACCTTC	CASSPGDYGYTF
TRBV10-3	TRBJ1-1	13	-	-	TGTGCCATCCTCGCGACAGGCAACACTGAAGCTTTCTTT	CAILATGNTEAFF
TRBV29-1	TRBJ1-1	14	few	-	TGCAGCGTTGCACGGGGGTTGTTTGGCACTGAAGCTTTCTTT	CSVARGLFGTEAFF
TRBV29-1	TRBJ2-2	14	few	-	TGCAGCGTTGATCACGGGACTAACACCGGGGAGCTGTTTTTT	CSVDHGTNTGELFF
TRBV12-3/TRBV12-4	TRBJ2-2	14	few	TRBD1	TGTGCCAGCAGTTTCCAGGGGGACACCGGGGAGCTGTTTTTT	CASSFQGDTGELFF
TRBV5-6	TRBJ1-3	17	-	-	TGTGCCAGCAGCTTGATGGGGCGGACGGTCTCTGGAAACACCATATATTTT	CASSLMGRTVSGNTIYF
TRBV4-2	TRBJ2-7	15	-	-	TGTGCCAGCAGCCAAGATTCGGTGCCTCTCTACGAGCAGTACTTC	CASSQDSVPLYEQYF
TRBV7-2	TRBJ1-1	14	many	-	TGTGCCAGCAGCTTAGTCCGGATGAACACTGAAGCTTTCTTT	CASSLVRMNTEAFF
TRBV11-2	TRBJ2-3	18	-	TRBD2	TGTGCCAGCAGCTTAAAGTTTTCGGCGGGAGCTATCACAGATACGCAGTATTTT	CASSLKFSAGAITDTQYF
TRBV12-3/TRBV12-4	TRBJ1-1	14	-	-	TGTGCCAGCAACCCTTTCGAGGGTTCCACTGAAGCTTTCTTT	CASNPFEGSTEAFF
TRBV6-2/TRBV6-3	TRBJ2-1	14	once	-	TGTGCCAGCAGTTACATTGGAAGGTACAATGAGCAGTTCTTC	CASSYIGRYNEQFF
TRBV6-1	TRBJ1-3	14	few	-	TGTGCCAGCAGGGACAGACTCTCTGGAAACACCATATATTTT	CASRDRLSGNTIYF